Listed below are T cell receptor beta chains from one sample, sequenced in a study of T cell changes during pregnancy in multiple sclerosis. Repertoires were generated with immunoSEQ multiplex PCR, while TCRdb's copy carries only in-frame clones and drops some. The table shows about 85,000 clones, with more than 85% occurring only once. The sequences come from peripheral blood, collected in the first trimester of pregnancy. The source is a female donor with multiple sclerosis, enrolled in a pregnancy study. CDR3s include the opening cysteine and the closing phenylalanine or tryptophan. The order of the fields is D gene, J gene, clone size, V gene, CDR3 length, CDR3 protein, CDR3 DNA. The D gene is left open where the match is weak. A clone size is listed for some rows: how often the clone was seen (once, few, many), or a class if it is expanded.

-,TRBJ1-2,-,TRBV11-2,16,CASSFSDRFTNYGYTF,TGTGCCAGCAGCTTTTCTGACAGATTTACTAACTATGGCTACACCTTC
TRBD2,TRBJ2-3,-,TRBV6-6,16,CASSYTAGGGTDTQYF,TGTGCCAGCAGTTATACAGCGGGAGGGGGAACAGATACGCAGTATTTT
-,TRBJ1-5,few,TRBV7-2,13,CASSLYRDQPQHF,TGTGCCAGCAGCTTATACAGGGATCAGCCCCAGCATTTT
-,TRBJ1-2,-,TRBV2,12,CASTEEGYGYTF,TGTGCCAGCACCGAGGAGGGCTATGGCTACACCTTC
-,TRBJ2-3,-,TRBV28,12,CASSRQEDTQYF,TGTGCCAGCAGTCGACAGGAAGATACGCAGTATTTT
TRBD1,TRBJ1-2,-,TRBV27,15,CASRLGGNPSYGYTF,TGTGCCAGCAGATTAGGGGGCAATCCCTCCTATGGCTACACCTTC
TRBD2,TRBJ2-3,-,TRBV7-8,16,CASSPLAGVGTDTQYF,TGTGCCAGCAGCCCGCTAGCGGGAGTTGGCACAGATACGCAGTATTTT
TRBD1,TRBJ1-6,-,TRBV11-1,16,CASSPGQGIYNSPLHF,TGTGCCAGCAGCCCGGGACAGGGGATCTATAATTCACCCCTCCACTTT
-,TRBJ2-3,-,TRBV4-2,15,CASSLTWSKADTQYF,TGTGCCAGCAGCCTCACCTGGAGTAAAGCAGATACGCAGTATTTT
TRBD2,TRBJ2-3,-,TRBV30,17,CAWSRRLAGKYTDTQYF,TGTGCCTGGAGTCGCCGACTAGCGGGAAAATACACAGATACGCAGTATTTT
TRBD2,TRBJ2-5,-,TRBV19,13,CASSIKGGETQYF,TGTGCCAGTAGTATAAAGGGAGGGGAGACCCAGTACTTC
TRBD1,TRBJ1-1,-,TRBV2,15,CASSVEGQGDTEAFF,TGTGCCAGCAGTGTTGAAGGACAGGGTGACACTGAAGCTTTCTTT
TRBD1,TRBJ1-2,-,TRBV4-3,15,CASSQEPGQLHGYTF,TGCGCCAGCAGCCAAGAACCGGGACAGCTACATGGCTACACCTTC
-,TRBJ2-1,-,TRBV5-6,12,CASSLTYIEQFF,TGTGCCAGCAGCTTGACGTACATTGAGCAGTTCTTC
TRBD2,TRBJ2-2,-,TRBV30,19,CAWSVFGGRLRGDTGELFF,TGTGCCTGGAGTGTTTTCGGGGGGAGATTACGGGGGGACACCGGGGAGCTGTTTTTT
-,TRBJ1-1,-,TRBV7-2,14,CASTQGGARTEAFF,TGTGCCAGCACTCAAGGGGGGGCGCGTACTGAAGCTTTCTTT
-,TRBJ1-2,-,TRBV14,14,CASSRTTGLYGYTF,TGTGCCAGCAGCCGAACGACAGGCCTCTATGGCTACACCTTC
-,TRBJ2-5,-,TRBV5-1,13,CASSLDRVETQYF,TGCGCCAGCAGCTTGGACAGGGTCGAGACCCAGTACTTC
TRBD1,TRBJ1-2,-,TRBV28,14,CASSLGQGNYGYTF,TGTGCCAGCAGTCTAGGACAGGGCAACTATGGCTACACCTTC
TRBD1,TRBJ1-2,-,TRBV27,14,CASSLDREWGGYTF,TGTGCCAGCAGTCTGGACAGGGAATGGGGTGGCTACACCTTC
TRBD1,TRBJ2-7,-,TRBV7-8,16,CASSLRSGQGYYEQYF,TGTGCCAGCAGCCTCCGTTCGGGACAGGGGTACTACGAGCAGTACTTC
-,TRBJ1-2,-,TRBV27,12,CASGGVAYGYTF,TGTGCCAGCGGGGGGGTAGCCTATGGCTACACCTTC
-,TRBJ2-7,-,TRBV23-1,14,CASSHGTKFYEQYF,TGTGCCAGCAGTCATGGGACAAAGTTTTACGAGCAGTACTTC
TRBD1,TRBJ2-7,-,TRBV15,14,CATSRSSDRGEQYF,TGTGCCACCAGCAGATCGTCGGACAGGGGCGAGCAGTACTTC
-,TRBJ2-1,-,TRBV2,10,CASSVYEQFF,TGTGCCAGCAGTGTATATGAGCAGTTCTTC
-,TRBJ1-3,once,TRBV19,16,CASSRRSQGTGNTIYF,TGTGCCAGTAGCCGAAGGTCACAGGGCACTGGAAACACCATATATTTT
TRBD1,TRBJ1-1,-,TRBV29-1,14,CSVPPGQGSVQAFF,TGCAGCGTACCGCCGGGACAGGGGTCTGTACAAGCTTTCTTT
-,TRBJ1-6,-,TRBV10-2,14,CASGPGSPVSPLHF,TGCGCCAGCGGCCCGGGATCTCCGGTTTCACCCCTCCACTTT
TRBD2,TRBJ2-1,-,TRBV5-1,17,CASSRTSGGASYNEQFF,TGCGCCAGCAGCCGGACTAGCGGGGGGGCCTCCTACAATGAGCAGTTCTTC
TRBD1,TRBJ1-3,-,TRBV4-1,17,CASSQLLQGASGNTIYF,TGCGCCAGCAGTCAGCTCCTACAGGGGGCTTCTGGAAACACCATATATTTT
-,TRBJ2-7,-,TRBV6-1,14,CASSDQRQLDEQYF,TGTGCCAGCAGCGATCAGCGCCAGCTGGACGAGCAGTACTTC
-,TRBJ2-1,once,TRBV28,13,CASSFSSYNEQFF,TGTGCCAGCAGTTTCAGTTCCTACAATGAGCAGTTCTTC
-,TRBJ1-2,-,TRBV6-5,15,CASGVRKGGSYGYTF,TGTGCCAGCGGTGTACGTAAAGGCGGGAGCTATGGCTACACCTTC
-,TRBJ2-2,-,TRBV6-1,15,CATEGGQTNTGELFF,TGTGCCACCGAGGGGGGACAGACCAACACCGGGGAGCTGTTTTTT
-,TRBJ1-5,-,TRBV18,14,CASSPPGVNQPQHF,TGTGCCAGCTCACCACCAGGGGTGAATCAGCCCCAGCATTTT
TRBD2,TRBJ2-3,-,TRBV5-4,15,CASSLGGLGSDTQYF,TGTGCCAGCAGCTTGGGAGGACTAGGGTCAGATACGCAGTATTTT
-,TRBJ1-2,few,TRBV7-9,13,CASSRGINYGYTF,TGTGCCAGCAGCCGAGGGATTAACTATGGCTACACCTTC
TRBD1,TRBJ1-4,-,TRBV27,15,CASSNGQGRREKLFF,TGTGCCAGCAGTAACGGACAGGGACGGCGGGAAAAACTGTTTTTT
TRBD2,TRBJ2-7,-,TRBV19,15,CASSIRRLATDEQYF,TGTGCCAGTAGTATACGGAGACTAGCGACGGACGAGCAGTACTTC
TRBD2,TRBJ2-1,-,TRBV2,16,CASLNLGGVPYNEQFF,TGTGCCAGCCTGAACCTCGGGGGGGTCCCCTACAATGAGCAGTTCTTC
TRBD1,TRBJ2-7,-,TRBV30,14,CACLRTGVMLGQYF,TGTGCCTGCCTAAGGACAGGGGTCATGTTGGGGCAGTACTTC
TRBD2,TRBJ2-7,-,TRBV27,20,CASSLSKGLAGGLRPYEQYF,TGTGCCAGCAGTTTATCGAAGGGACTAGCGGGGGGGCTGCGGCCTTACGAGCAGTACTTC
TRBD1,TRBJ1-1,-,TRBV5-1,15,CASSQGQVLNTEAFF,TGCGCCAGCAGCCAAGGACAGGTTCTGAACACTGAAGCTTTCTTT
TRBD2,TRBJ2-7,-,TRBV10-3,19,CAISGGGPTSGTISYEQYF,TGTGCCATCAGTGGGGGAGGGCCAACTAGCGGGACCATCTCCTACGAGCAGTACTTC
-,TRBJ2-3,-,TRBV13,16,CASSSRTRSMTDTQYF,TGTGCCAGCAGCTCCCGAACACGGAGCATGACAGATACGCAGTATTTT
-,TRBJ1-2,-,TRBV7-3,14,CASGSGGENYGYTF,TGTGCCAGCGGCTCAGGCGGGGAGAACTATGGCTACACCTTC
-,TRBJ1-1,few,TRBV2,15,CASGKDKLPNTEAFF,TGTGCCAGCGGTAAGGACAAGCTACCGAACACTGAAGCTTTCTTT
-,TRBJ1-6,few,TRBV2,12,CASSGQQSPLHF,TGTGCCAGCAGTGGACAGCAATCACCCCTCCACTTT
-,TRBJ1-1,-,TRBV5-6,15,CASSRSGTPNTEAFF,TGTGCCAGCAGCCGTTCGGGGACACCGAACACTGAAGCTTTCTTT
-,TRBJ1-2,-,TRBV15,15,CATSRDQGRGLGYTF,TGTGCCACCAGCAGAGATCAGGGGCGCGGATTAGGCTACACCTTC
-,TRBJ2-7,-,TRBV7-9,12,CASSRQGHEQYF,TGTGCCAGCAGCCGTCAGGGCCACGAGCAGTACTTC
-,TRBJ2-7,-,TRBV4-2,15,CASSQDGQTSYEQYF,TGTGCCAGCAGCCAAGATGGGCAGACCTCCTACGAGCAGTACTTC
-,TRBJ2-4,-,TRBV6-1,21,CASSEATGTPSRFIAKNIQYF,TGTGCCAGCAGTGAAGCAACCGGGACACCATCCCGCTTTATAGCCAAAAACATTCAGTACTTC
TRBD1,TRBJ1-2,-,TRBV9,15,CASSPGTGGRYGYTF,TGTGCCAGCAGCCCTGGGACAGGGGGCAGGTATGGCTACACCTTC